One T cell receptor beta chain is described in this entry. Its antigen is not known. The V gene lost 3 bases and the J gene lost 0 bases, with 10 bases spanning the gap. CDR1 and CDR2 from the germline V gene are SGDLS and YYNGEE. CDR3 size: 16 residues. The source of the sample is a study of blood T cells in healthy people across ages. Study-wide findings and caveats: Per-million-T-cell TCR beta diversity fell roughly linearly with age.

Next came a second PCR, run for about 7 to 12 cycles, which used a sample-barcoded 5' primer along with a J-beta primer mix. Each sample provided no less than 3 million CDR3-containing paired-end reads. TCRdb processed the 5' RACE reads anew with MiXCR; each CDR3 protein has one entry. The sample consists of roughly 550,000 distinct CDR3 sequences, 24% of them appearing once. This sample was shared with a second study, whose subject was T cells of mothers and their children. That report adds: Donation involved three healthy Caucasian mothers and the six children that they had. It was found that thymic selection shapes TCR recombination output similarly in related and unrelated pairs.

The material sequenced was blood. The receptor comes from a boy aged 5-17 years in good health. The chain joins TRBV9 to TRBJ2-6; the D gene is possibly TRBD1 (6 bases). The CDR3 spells CASSGTASSGANVLTF. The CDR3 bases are TGTGCCAGCAGCGGGACAGCGAGCTCTGGGGCCAACGTCCTGACTTTC.